Below, one TCR beta chain is given with its context. Its antigen is as yet unknown. These data belong to a study of blood T cells in healthy people across ages. General study points: Donors of long life had a larger count of naive CD4+ cells and greater diversity than aged donors.

Alongside a J-beta primer mix, a sample-barcoded 5' primer served in a second PCR lasting about 7 to 11 cycles. TCRdb used MiXCR to reprocess the 5' RACE reads, holding one entry per CDR3 protein. The repertoire holds roughly 570,000 distinct CDR3 sequences, with 25% to 30% as singletons. Per the germline V gene, CDR1 is DFQATT and CDR2 is SNEGSKA (reference sequence). The CDR3 has 13 amino acids. The sequenced sample consisted of blood. The chain is built from TRBV20-1 and TRBJ2-1; possible D gene TRBD2, 6 bases. The better agreement between TRBJ2-7 and the DNA end casts doubt on the J call. The TCR originated in an older woman in good health. In nucleotides, the CDR3 is TGCAGTGCTCGCCGGGGGAGGTCCTACGAGCAGTACTTC. Protein: CSARRGRSYEQYF.